This is a list of T cell receptor beta chains from one sample in a study of OX40 agonist ivuxolimab in advanced cancers. Sequencing was performed with immunoSEQ multiplex PCR; in TCRdb, only in-frame clones are kept and a portion is missing. The data contain approximately 100,000 clones, less than 95% of them seen just once; the ten biggest clones take up approximately 0.48%. The source was CD4+ or CD8+ T cells sorted from blood, collected in a trial of the OX40 agonist ivuxolimab. These receptors were collected from an adult with an advanced solid tumor such as melanoma, head and neck, liver or kidney cancer. CDR3s include the opening cysteine and the closing phenylalanine or tryptophan. Rows give clone size only sometimes, using once, few, many, or a class for an expanded clone.

TRBV6-6 - CASSPPFTGNTGELFF
TRBV5-1 - CASSAEKGITYF
TRBV7-2 few CASSARTGGQYF
TRBV6-6 - CASSYAGPNAEAFF
TRBV5-1 - CASSSTYVFWYF
TRBV21-1 - CASSKGPSSSRETQYF
TRBV28 - CASTSGQGDLYGYTF
TRBV6-6 - CASSYGRKQETQYF
TRBV2 - CASIDAGGTGGYEQYF
TRBV9 - CASSVSGGSGELFF
TRBV7-7 - CASSSGSGGIYNEQFF
TRBV7-7 - CASSRSPGQGEETQYF
TRBV28 - CASTLGGDVQETQYF
TRBV19 - CASSVPGGADTQYF
TRBV27 - CASSSLGPGYGYTF
TRBV5-1 - CASSLKPGNTEAFF
TRBV27 - CASSFNRQTNSPLHF
TRBV28 - CASSFPMNTEAFF
TRBV5-5 - CASSSRDNQPQHF
TRBV9 - CASSGSVQGYSPLHF
TRBV19 once CASSIEGYPSANNSPLHF
TRBV10-3 - CAISVPGSSETQYF
TRBV28 - CASSLGLGAGFRVDNQPQHF
TRBV4-3 - CASSQDRGSFGYTF
TRBV6-5 - CASTQVFGGDSPLHF
TRBV7-2 - CASSINRADTQYF
TRBV2 once CASSEGQVRDTEQYF
TRBV5-8 - CASSLGAANTGELFF
TRBV28 - CASRDEKLFF
TRBV15 - CATSTDRGSLYGYTF
TRBV2 - CASNPGQYNSPLHF
TRBV6-5 - CASETRQSGNTIYF
TRBV9 - CASSVEGAGNTIYF
TRBV30 - CAWNRGLGNTIYF
TRBV28 few CASRTSGTASSGGSSYNEQFF
TRBV7-2 - CASSLSPSGSYNSPLHF
TRBV4-3 - CASSQDLGLAPDTQYF
TRBV9 - CASSVEGVEETQYF
TRBV9 - CASSFRTSGGVNEQYF
TRBV6-5 - CASRVSGSNTGELFF
TRBV6-6 - CASSYGDLARTQYF